These 14 T cell receptor beta chains share one sample of origin, sequenced in a study of a mutant IDH1 vaccine in newly diagnosed glioma. Time point defined: baseline, week 1 (first vaccination visit). Treatment meaning: pre-vaccination baseline after standard-of-care therapy. TCRdb's table, derived via immunoSEQ multiplex PCR, lists solely in-frame clones and lacks some. In the table there are 55,000 to 70,000 clones, 70% to 80% of which are singletons. Here the sequenced sample was PBMCs, taken from a glioma patient treated with radiotherapy, temozolomide or both. The receptors shown here come from a man aged 50 to 60 with glioma.

CDR3 sequence: CASSLATGGRYQPQHF. The CDR3 DNA sequence: TGTGCCAGCAGCTTGGCCACAGGGGGCCGGTATCAGCCCCAGCATTTT. The chain employs TRBV5-6 and TRBJ1-5, with 9 bases matching TRBD1. Germline CDR1 and CDR2: SGHDT and YYEEEE. The CDR3 covers 16 residues. J was trimmed by 5 bases and V by 0 bases; bases with no gene match: 6.

V and J are TRBV5-4 and TRBJ2-7; D not certain. CDR3 length: 13 residues. From germline, CDR1 is SGHNT and CDR2 YYREEE (reference sequence). Trimming removed 3 bases from V and 2 bases from J, with 9 bases in between. Here the CDR3 reads CASSSQRTYEQYF. DNA of the CDR3: TGTGCCAGCAGCTCTCAACGCACCTACGAGCAGTACTTC.

The chain carries TRBV11-2 and TRBJ2-7; D might be TRBD1 (5 bases). V was trimmed by 5 bases and J by 4 bases, leaving 9 bases between them. Germline CDR1 reads SGHAT; CDR2 reads FQNNGV. The CDR3 covers 12 residues. This chain's CDR3 is CASSRAGYEQYF. The CDR3 DNA follows: TGTGCCAGCAGCCGGGCAGGGTACGAGCAGTACTTC.

The rearrangement joins TRBV9 to TRBJ2-2; TRBD1 matches at 7 bases. The V segment lost 3 bases and the J segment 3 bases; nucleotides outside the gene matches: 14. The CDR3 runs to 18 residues. Germline values: CDR1 SGDLS, CDR2 YYNGEE. As DNA, the CDR3 is TGTGCCAGCAGCGCTATTCTACGGCAGGGGGTGGACACCGGGGAGCTGTTTTTT. The encoded protein is CASSAILRQGVDTGELFF.

The chain has TRBV7-2 and TRBJ2-5; possible D gene TRBD2, 6 bases. Trimming cost V 5 bases and J 1 base, with 14 bases left between them. Germline CDR1 and CDR2: SGHTA and FQGNSA. This CDR3 region has 15 residues. The CDR3 sequence is CASSGQPGAQETQYF. For the CDR3, the DNA is TGTGCCAGCAGCGGGCAACCGGGAGCCCAAGAGACCCAGTACTTC.

The V gene is TRBV19, the J gene TRBJ1-5; D perhaps matches TRBD1 (5 bases). CDR3 length: 15 residues. Per the germline V gene, CDR1 is LNHDA and CDR2 is SQIVND (reference sequence). Trimming removed 3 bases at V and 2 bases at J, with 11 bases between. This CDR3 is CASSIRGTGNQPQHF. In DNA, the CDR3 is TGTGCCAGTAGTATTAGGGGCACGGGCAATCAGCCCCAGCATTTT.

The chain carries TRBV4-2 and TRBJ1-5; 7 bases match TRBD1. Trimming cost V 1 base and J 7 bases; bases outside gene matches: 7. Germline assignment: CDR1 LGHNA and CDR2 YNFKEQ. This CDR3 region has 15 residues. The CDR3 reads CASSQGGDRGQPQHF. As DNA, the CDR3 is TGTGCCAGCAGCCAAGGCGGGGACAGAGGGCAGCCCCAGCATTTT.

V gene TRBV2 combines with J gene TRBJ1-4; possible D gene TRBD1, 6 bases. CDR3 length: 16 residues. The germline V gene encodes CDR1 SNHLY and CDR2 FYNNEI. V lost 6 bases and J 2 bases, leaving 16 bases between the germline ends. The CDR3 nucleotides are TGTGCCAGCAGGACCACAGGGTTTAAGACTAATGAAAAACTGTTTTTT. Amino acid sequence: CASRTTGFKTNEKLFF.

The chain combines TRBV14 with TRBJ2-2; the D gene is possibly TRBD1 (6 bases). The CDR3 length is 18 residues. Germline values: CDR1 SGHDN, CDR2 FVKESK. V lost 3 bases, J lost 0 bases, and 17 bases lay in between. The CDR3 loop reads CASSQVGARHANTGELFF. In DNA form, the CDR3 reads TGTGCCAGCAGCCAGGTGGGGGCGCGCCACGCGAACACCGGGGAGCTGTTTTTT.

This clone has a single count. V gene TRBV7-9 combines with J gene TRBJ1-1, with D hard to call. Germline V CDR1 and CDR2: SEHNR, FQNEAQ (reference sequence). This CDR3 region has 14 residues. Trimming stripped 5 bases from V and 4 bases from J, with 14 bases between. The DNA for the CDR3 is TGTGCCAGCAGCCCCACAACATTGCCCACTGAAGCTTTCTTT. Translating it yields CASSPTTLPTEAFF.

The chain is built from TRBV5-8 and TRBJ2-7; 8 bases align to TRBD2. V lost 5 bases to trimming and J lost 2 bases; unmatched junction nucleotides: 3. Germline V gene lookup returns CDR1 SGHTS and CDR2 YDEGEE. This CDR3 has 13 residues. This CDR3 reads CASRLAGTYEQYF. The CDR3 coding sequence is TGTGCCAGCAGGTTAGCGGGGACCTACGAGCAGTACTTC.

This chain links TRBV6-6 with TRBJ2-7, with a tentative D call TRBD2 (6 bases). This CDR3 has 12 amino acids. Looked up from germline, CDR1 is MNHNY and CDR2 is SVGAGI (reference sequence). V dropped 2 bases and J dropped 6 bases, with 8 bases sitting between them. The CDR3 loop reads CASSYRGSEQYF. The CDR3 nucleotides are TGTGCCAGCAGTTACCGGGGGTCCGAGCAGTACTTC.

This clone has a handful of counts. The rearrangement joins TRBV7-2 to TRBJ1-1; D unclear. Trimming took 7 bases from V and 1 from J, leaving 13 bases between them. Germline V gives CDR1 SGHTA, CDR2 FQGNSA. The CDR3 consists of 14 residues. CDR3 sequence: CASTPPYRNTEAFF. The CDR3, as DNA: TGTGCCAGCACCCCGCCCTACCGGAACACTGAAGCTTTCTTT.

The chain employs TRBV5-6 and TRBJ1-4; TRBD1 aligns across 7 bases. V shed 4 bases, J shed 8 bases, and the junction held 8 bases outside the gene matches. The CDR3 has 14 amino acids. Germline CDR1 SGHDT, CDR2 YYEEEE. The CDR3 reads CASSVGTVREKLFF. The CDR3 DNA is TGTGCCAGCAGCGTGGGGACAGTCAGAGAAAAACTGTTTTTT.